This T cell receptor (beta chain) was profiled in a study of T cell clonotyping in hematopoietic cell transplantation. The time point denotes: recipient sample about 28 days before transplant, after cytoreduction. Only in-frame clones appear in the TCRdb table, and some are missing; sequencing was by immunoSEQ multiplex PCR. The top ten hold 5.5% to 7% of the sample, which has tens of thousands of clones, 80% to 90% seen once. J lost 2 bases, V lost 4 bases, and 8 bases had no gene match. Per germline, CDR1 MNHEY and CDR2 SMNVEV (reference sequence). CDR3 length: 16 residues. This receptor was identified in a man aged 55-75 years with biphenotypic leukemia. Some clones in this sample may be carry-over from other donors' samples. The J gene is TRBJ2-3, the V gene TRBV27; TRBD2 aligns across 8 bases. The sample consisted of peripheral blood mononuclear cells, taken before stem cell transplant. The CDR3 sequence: CASSSQREWATDTQYF. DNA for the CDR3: TGTGCCAGCAGTTCCCAGCGGGAGTGGGCCACAGATACGCAGTATTTT.